Listed here are 20 T cell receptor beta chains from one sample, sequenced in a study of blood T cell repertoires in COVID-19. The protocol was immunoSEQ multiplex PCR, while the TCRdb copy is restricted to in-frame clones and leaves out a portion. The repertoire includes about 310,000 clones, roughly 90% of them detected once, and 2.5% to 3% sits in the top ten. What was sequenced was peripheral blood. Receptor source: a young woman with COVID-19, enrolled during active disease.

The rearrangement uses TRBV5-1 and TRBJ2-7, with 7 bases matching TRBD1. This CDR3 has 15 residues. Germline CDR1 and CDR2: SGHRS and YFSETQ. Germline trimming cut 0 bases from V and 3 bases from J; bases unmatched to any gene: 6. DNA of the CDR3: TGCGCCAGCAGCTTGGTTCCGGGACAGTACTACGAGCAGTACTTC. Encoded protein: CASSLVPGQYYEQYF.

DNA of the CDR3: TGTGCCAGCCGATCGGCGGGGAGCACAGATACGCAGTATTTT. It specifies CASRSAGSTDTQYF. The chain joins TRBV27 to TRBJ2-3, with D perhaps TRBD2 (6 bases). CDR1 is MNHEY and CDR2 is SMNVEV in the germline V gene (reference sequence). The CDR3 consists of 14 residues. Trimming took 8 bases from V and 0 from J, leaving 12 bases between them.

The chain joins TRBV28 to TRBJ2-1; tentatively, D is TRBD2 (7 bases). The CDR3 runs 14 residues. Germline V lookup: CDR1 MDHEN, CDR2 SYDVKM. Trimming took 2 bases from V and 8 from J, leaving 13 bases between them. The CDR3 nucleotides read TGTGCCAGCAGTTTAGAGGGGGGGGCCTATGAGCAGTTCTTC. Residues: CASSLEGGAYEQFF.

The gene calls are TRBV29-1 and TRBJ2-2; D may be TRBD2 (6 bases). Looked up from germline, CDR1 is SQVTM and CDR2 is ANQGSEA. The germline V and J ends were trimmed by 4 bases and 6 bases, with 15 bases remaining between them. The CDR3 runs to 14 residues. This chain's CDR3 is CSVGGTGGSGELFF. The CDR3 DNA is TGCAGCGTTGGCGGAACAGGAGGGTCCGGGGAGCTGTTTTTT.

A note on this clone: This sample includes further DNA sequences coding for the same CDR3. J is TRBJ1-2 and V is TRBV3-1 (or the pseudogene TRBV3-2); 9 bases are a match to TRBD1. The length of the CDR3 is 12 residues. Germline loops: CDR1 LGHDT, CDR2 YNNKEL (reference sequence). The V segment lost 2 bases and the J segment 8 bases; nucleotides outside the gene matches: 0. The CDR3 region has the DNA TGTGCCAGCAGCCAAACAGGGGGCGGCTACACCTTC. Translating gives CASSQTGGGYTF.

The J gene is TRBJ1-5, the V gene TRBV4-1; D may be TRBD1 (6 bases). V was cut by 4 bases and J by 5 bases, with 12 bases left in between. Looked up from germline, CDR1 is MGHRA and CDR2 is YSYEKL. This CDR3 is 14 amino acids long. CDR3: CASSPTGQDQPQHF. In DNA form, the CDR3 reads TGCGCCAGCAGCCCGACAGGTCAAGATCAGCCCCAGCATTTT.

The chain links TRBV7-2 to TRBJ1-1; 7 positions agree with TRBD1. The CDR3 loop spans 14 amino acids. V lost 2 bases and J lost 10; bases outside the gene matches: 10. In germline, CDR1 is SGHTA, CDR2 FQGNSA. The CDR3 nucleotides read TGTGCCAGCAGCTTATCAGCAGGGGGTTTTGGAGCTTTCTTT. This encodes CASSLSAGGFGAFF.

The V call is TRBV3-1 (or the pseudogene TRBV3-2), the J call TRBJ1-4, with D tentatively TRBD1 (5 bases). Germline V lookup: CDR1 LGHDT, CDR2 YNNKEL (reference sequence). V was shortened by 2 bases and J by 4 bases, with 14 bases between the two germline ends. The CDR3 loop spans 16 amino acids. This CDR3 is CASSQSSTVYNEKLFF. The CDR3 nucleotides read TGTGCCAGCAGCCAAAGTTCGACAGTTTATAATGAAAAACTGTTTTTT.

The chain employs TRBV7-9 and TRBJ2-3; tentatively, D is TRBD2 (6 bases). Looked up from germline, CDR1 is SEHNR and CDR2 is FQNEAQ (reference sequence). CDR3 length: 14 residues. V was pared by 2 bases and J by 4 bases, with 10 bases between. CDR3 amino acids: CASSLTAGADTQYF. The DNA for the CDR3 is TGTGCCAGCAGCTTAACAGCGGGCGCAGATACGCAGTATTTT.

This chain joins TRBV6-6 and TRBJ2-1; D is uncertain. This CDR3 has 12 residues. Germline CDR1 is MNHNY and CDR2 is SVGAGI (reference sequence). Deletions cut 9 bases from V and 2 bases from J, with 8 bases between. CDR3 DNA: TGTGCCAGGGGCCTTGCCTACAATGAGCAGTTCTTC. This codes for CARGLAYNEQFF.

The count of this clone is one. The gene calls are TRBV29-1 and TRBJ1-1; 7 positions match TRBD1. V dropped 5 bases and J dropped 0; count of bases not matched to a gene: 3. The CDR3 spans 13 residues. CDR1 and CDR2 (germline): SQVTM, ANQGSEA. The CDR3 loop reads CSVTGTVNTEAFF. The CDR3 DNA reads as TGCAGCGTTACCGGGACAGTGAACACTGAAGCTTTCTTT.

The J gene is TRBJ1-2, the V gene TRBV2; weak D call: TRBD1 (5 bases). Deletions cut 2 bases from V and 2 bases from J, with 6 bases between. This CDR3 is built from 13 residues. The germline V gene encodes CDR1 SNHLY and CDR2 FYNNEI. The chain's CDR3 is CASSESGNYGYTF. The CDR3 nucleotides read TGTGCCAGCAGTGAATCAGGGAACTATGGCTACACCTTC.

CDR3 region: CAWTGKQGSSGANVLTF. CDR3 coding DNA: TGTGCCTGGACGGGAAAACAGGGAAGCTCTGGGGCCAACGTCCTGACTTTC. The chain couples TRBV30 to TRBJ2-6, with D tentatively TRBD1 (6 bases). V was cut by 4 bases and J by 0 bases, with 16 bases left in between. The CDR3 runs 17 residues. Germline CDR1 is GTSNPN and CDR2 is SVGIG (reference sequence). The full variable domain, in which reference TRBV30 and TRBJ2-6 provide the parts outside the CDR3, is SQTIHQWPATLVQPVGSPLSLECTVEGTSNPNLYWYRQAAGRGLQLLFYSVGIGQISSEVPQNLSASRPQDRQFILSSKKLLLSDSGFYLCAWTGKQGSSGANVLTFGAGSRLTVL.

The rearrangement links TRBV7-9 to TRBJ2-3; 9 bases match TRBD1. Looked up from germline, CDR1 is SEHNR and CDR2 is FQNEAQ (reference sequence). With 3 bases clipped from V and 1 base from J, the junction kept 5 bases outside the gene matches. The CDR3 is 16 residues long. CDR3 sequence reads: CASSFRDRVGTDTQYF. CDR3 bases: TGTGCCAGCAGCTTCCGGGACAGGGTCGGCACAGATACGCAGTATTTT.

This clone has a single count. The chain couples TRBV5-4 to TRBJ2-5; 7 nucleotides line up with TRBD2. V lost 4 bases, J lost 0 bases, and 6 bases stayed unmatched. This CDR3 is built from 15 residues. Germline CDR1 reads SGHNT; CDR2 reads YYREEE (reference sequence). For the CDR3, the DNA is TGTGCCAGCAGCCCCGACCTAGCGGACCAAGAGACCCAGTACTTC. Translation gives CASSPDLADQETQYF.

As to this clone: Other DNA sequences in the sample encode the same CDR3. The chain carries TRBV9 and TRBJ2-2, with TRBD2 matching 11 bases. The J segment lost 1 base and the V segment lost 3 bases, leaving 2 bases of the junction unmatched. The germline V gene has CDR1 SGDLS and CDR2 YYNGEE. The CDR3 is 16 residues long. The CDR3 here is CASSAGTSGNTGELFF. Written as DNA, the CDR3 is TGTGCCAGCAGCGCAGGGACTAGCGGGAACACCGGGGAGCTGTTTTTT.

This clone was detected once. This chain links TRBV5-8 with TRBJ1-2; TRBD1 matches at 8 bases. CDR3 size: 14 residues. The V and J ends lost 3 bases and 8 bases, in that order; junction bases with no gene match: 9. The V gene's germline CDR1 is SGHTS and CDR2 YDEGEE. The CDR3 DNA reads TGTGCCAGCAGCTACGGACAGGGCCGTAGCGGCTACACCTTC. Its translation is CASSYGQGRSGYTF.

The chain joins TRBV27 to TRBJ2-3; 13 positions match TRBD2. CDR1 and CDR2 (germline): MNHEY, SMNVEV (reference sequence). The CDR3 consists of 14 residues. After removal of 6 bases from V and 5 bases from J, the junction contained 2 bases not matched to a gene. The CDR3 DNA reads TGTGCCAGCAGACTAGCGGGAGGGGTAGATACGCAGTATTTT. It is translated as CASRLAGGVDTQYF.

V usage is TRBV6-5 and J usage is TRBJ1-1; 8 nucleotides align to TRBD1. CDR1 is MNHEY, CDR2 SVGAGI, per germline. V lost 11 bases and J lost 3; bases outside the gene matches: 8. The CDR3 sequence is 13 residues long. Here the CDR3 reads CAANRGDYTEAFF. CDR3 in DNA: TGTGCCGCGAACAGGGGGGACTACACTGAAGCTTTCTTT.

This clone was seen a single time. The chain links TRBV4-1 to TRBJ2-1, with TRBD2 identical over 7 bases. In germline, CDR1 is MGHRA, CDR2 YSYEKL. Losses at the gene ends were 0 bases for V and 5 bases for J; bases not matched to a gene: 7. The CDR3 runs 16 residues. CDR3 DNA sequence: TGCGCCAGCAGCCAAGATCCAGCGGGACGTCACAATGAGCAGTTCTTC. Its protein product is CASSQDPAGRHNEQFF.